This TCR beta chain was identified during a study of response to subunit inactivated influenza vaccine. Study findings and constraints: The authors put forward the suggestion that each seasonal influenza vaccination may bring in only a limited number of new T cells.

This CDR3 has 14 residues. Germline V CDR1 and CDR2: DFQATT, SNEGSKA (reference sequence). V shed 4 bases, J shed 4 bases, and the junction held 6 bases outside the gene matches. Each CDR3 protein gets one entry after TCRdb re-called the RT-PCR reads with MiXCR. The sample carries 500,000 to 600,000 distinct CDR3 sequences, approximately 15% recorded once. Regarding this clonotype: The antigen remains unidentified.

The TCR sequence derives from a man aged 50 to 69 who received an inactivated influenza vaccine. The genes are TRBV20-1 and TRBJ2-1, with 8 bases that match TRBD2. The sample here was CD4+ T cells sorted from PBMCs, taken about 23 months after vaccination. CDR3 nucleotides: TGCAGTGCTATAAGAGCGGGAGAATACAATGAGCAGTTCTTC. Translated, it gives CSAIRAGEYNEQFF.